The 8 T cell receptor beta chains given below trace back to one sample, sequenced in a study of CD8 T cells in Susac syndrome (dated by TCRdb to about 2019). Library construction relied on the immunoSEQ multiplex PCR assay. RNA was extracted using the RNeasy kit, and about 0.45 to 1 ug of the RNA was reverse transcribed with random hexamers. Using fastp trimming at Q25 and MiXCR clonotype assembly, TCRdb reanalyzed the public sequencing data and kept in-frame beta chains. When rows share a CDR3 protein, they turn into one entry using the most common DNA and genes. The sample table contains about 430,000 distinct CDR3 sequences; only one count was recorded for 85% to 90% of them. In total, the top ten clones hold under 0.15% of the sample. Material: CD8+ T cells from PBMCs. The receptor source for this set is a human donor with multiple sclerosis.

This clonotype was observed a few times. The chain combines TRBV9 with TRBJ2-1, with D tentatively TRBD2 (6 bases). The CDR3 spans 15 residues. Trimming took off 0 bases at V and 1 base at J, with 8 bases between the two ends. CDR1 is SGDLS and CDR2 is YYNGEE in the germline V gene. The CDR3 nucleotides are TGTGCCAGCAGCGTAGCGGGGGTGTCCTACAATGAGCAGTTCTTC. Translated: CASSVAGVSYNEQFF.

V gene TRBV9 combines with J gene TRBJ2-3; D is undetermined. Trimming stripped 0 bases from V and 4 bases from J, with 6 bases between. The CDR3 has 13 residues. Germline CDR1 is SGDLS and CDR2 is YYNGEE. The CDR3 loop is CASSVGTADTQYF. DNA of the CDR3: TGTGCCAGCAGCGTAGGAACAGCAGATACGCAGTATTTT.

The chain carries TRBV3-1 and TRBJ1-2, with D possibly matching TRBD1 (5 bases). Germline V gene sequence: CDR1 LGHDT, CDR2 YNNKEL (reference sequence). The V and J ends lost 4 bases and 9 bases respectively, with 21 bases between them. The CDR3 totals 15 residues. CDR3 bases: TGTGCCAGCAGCCCCCTCCTGGGACCGCGCTGGAGCTACACCTTC. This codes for CASSPLLGPRWSYTF.

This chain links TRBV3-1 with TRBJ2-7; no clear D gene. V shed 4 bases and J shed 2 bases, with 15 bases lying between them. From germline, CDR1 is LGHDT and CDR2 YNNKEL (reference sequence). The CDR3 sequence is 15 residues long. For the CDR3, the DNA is TGTGCCAGCAGCCCCACTGGAAACCCCACCTACGAGCAGTACTTC. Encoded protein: CASSPTGNPTYEQYF.

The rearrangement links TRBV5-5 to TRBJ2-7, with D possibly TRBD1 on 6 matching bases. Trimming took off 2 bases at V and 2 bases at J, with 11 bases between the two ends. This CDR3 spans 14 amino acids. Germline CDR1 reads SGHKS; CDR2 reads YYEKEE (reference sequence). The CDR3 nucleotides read TGTGCCAGCAGCTTAGCCAGGGACACCTACGAGCAGTACTTC. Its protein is CASSLARDTYEQYF.

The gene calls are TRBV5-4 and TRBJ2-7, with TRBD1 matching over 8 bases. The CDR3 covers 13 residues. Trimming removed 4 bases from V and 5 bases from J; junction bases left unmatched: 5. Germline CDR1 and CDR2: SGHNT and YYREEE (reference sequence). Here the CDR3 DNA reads TGTGCCAGCAGCCTGACAGGGGTCAACGAGCAGTACTTC. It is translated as CASSLTGVNEQYF. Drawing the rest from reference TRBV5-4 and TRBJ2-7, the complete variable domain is ETGVTQSPTHLIKTRGQQVTLRCSSQSGHNTVSWYQQALGQGPQFIFQYYREEENGRGNFPPRFSGLQFPNYSSELNVNALELDDSALYLCASSLTGVNEQYFGPGTRLTVT.

CDR3 nucleotides: TGTGCCGGGACAGGGAGCTCCTACGAGCAGTACTTC. It encodes CAGTGSSYEQYF. V usage is TRBV30 and J usage is TRBJ2-7; 9 nucleotides match TRBD1. CDR1 and CDR2 (germline): GTSNPN, SVGIG (reference sequence). V dropped 8 bases and J dropped 0; count of bases not matched to a gene: 2. This CDR3 is 12 amino acids long.

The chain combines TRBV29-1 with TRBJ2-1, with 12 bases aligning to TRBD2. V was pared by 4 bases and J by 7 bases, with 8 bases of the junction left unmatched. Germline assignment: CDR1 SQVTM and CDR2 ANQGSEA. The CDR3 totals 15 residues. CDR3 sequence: CSVVLETSGRNEQFF. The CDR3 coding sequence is TGCAGCGTTGTGTTGGAGACTAGCGGGAGAAATGAGCAGTTCTTC.